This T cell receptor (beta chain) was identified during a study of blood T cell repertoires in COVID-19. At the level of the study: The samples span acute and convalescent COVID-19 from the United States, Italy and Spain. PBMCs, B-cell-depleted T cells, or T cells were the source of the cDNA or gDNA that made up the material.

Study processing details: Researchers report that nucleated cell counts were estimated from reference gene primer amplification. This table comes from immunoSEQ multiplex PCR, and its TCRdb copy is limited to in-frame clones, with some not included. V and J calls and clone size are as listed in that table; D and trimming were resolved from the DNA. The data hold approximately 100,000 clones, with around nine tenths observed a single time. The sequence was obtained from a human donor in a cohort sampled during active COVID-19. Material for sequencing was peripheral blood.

The CDR3 nucleotides are TGTGCCTGGAGTCGGGACAGGGGGGATGAGCAGTTCTTC. This gives the protein CAWSRDRGDEQFF. This chain uses TRBV30 with TRBJ2-1, with 11 bases that match TRBD1. CDR3 length: 13 amino acids. The V and J ends lost 2 bases and 8 bases, in that order; junction bases with no gene match: 2. Germline CDR1 GTSNPN, CDR2 SVGIG (reference sequence).